The 24 T cell receptor beta chains below were found in one sample sequenced in a study of T-cell reconstitution after alpha-beta-depleted transplantation in children. Preparation of the TCRbeta library used unique molecular identifiers. In TCRdb, the PCR reads were re-called with MiXCR into one record per CDR3 protein. The sample holds some 240,000 distinct CDR3 sequences, around 8.9% seen once. This sample comprised PBMCs from the stem cell graft donor, obtained from the stem cell graft. The source of these receptors is a human donor who donated a stem cell graft to a child with SCID.

The table lists this clonotype with many counts. This sequence joins TRBV20-1 and TRBJ2-1, with D possibly TRBD2 on 5 matching bases. CDR3 length: 13 amino acids. V lost 0 bases and J lost 8, with 11 bases in between. Germline lookup yields CDR1 DFQATT and CDR2 SNEGSKA (reference sequence). This chain's CDR3 is CSARDTGYDEQFF. DNA of the CDR3: TGCAGTGCTAGAGATACGGGGTACGATGAGCAGTTCTTC.

This clonotype was detected ten times or more. The chain carries TRBV12-3 or TRBV12-4 and TRBJ2-1, with a weak D call TRBD2 (6 bases). The CDR3 has 15 residues. The V and J ends lost 7 bases and 0 bases respectively, with 13 bases between them. CDR3 loop: CASTQRGSSYNEQFF. CDR3 in DNA: TGTGCCAGCACCCAACGGGGGAGCTCCTACAATGAGCAGTTCTTC.

By frequency in the sample, this clonotype is medium-sized. The chain is built from TRBV12-3 or TRBV12-4 and TRBJ1-2; D perhaps matches TRBD1 (5 bases). Trimming stripped 5 bases from V and 4 bases from J, with 20 bases between. The CDR3 length is 16 residues. CDR3 nucleotides: TGTGCCAGCAGTCCGATTTCCAGGGTCAAGGGCTATGGCTACACCTTC. As protein: CASSPISRVKGYGYTF.

This clonotype came up many times. This chain links TRBV5-1 with TRBJ2-5, with TRBD1 matching over 7 bases. With 0 bases clipped from V and 3 bases from J, the junction kept 5 bases outside the gene matches. Looked up from germline, CDR1 is SGHRS and CDR2 is YFSETQ. CDR3 size: 15 residues. CDR3 protein: CASSLAGTAEETQYF. The CDR3 DNA sequence: TGCGCCAGCAGCTTGGCCGGGACAGCAGAAGAGACCCAGTACTTC.

J is TRBJ2-1 and V is TRBV12-3 or TRBV12-4; weak D call: TRBD1 (6 bases). V gave up 3 bases and J gave up 8 bases, with 17 bases separating them. The CDR3 is made up of 15 amino acids. In nucleotides, the CDR3 is TGTGCCAGCAGTTTTCAGGGGCCGATACACGATGAGCAGTTCTTC. It translates to CASSFQGPIHDEQFF.

This clonotype was counted many times. The chain joins TRBV12-3 or TRBV12-4 to TRBJ2-7; tentatively, D is TRBD1 (6 bases). The CDR3 totals 13 residues. The germline V and J ends were trimmed by 2 bases and 11 bases, with 16 bases remaining between them. DNA for the CDR3: TGTGCCAGCAGTTTATACAACAGGGTAAAGGAGTACTTC. Translated: CASSLYNRVKEYF.

This clonotype came up many times. V and J are TRBV5-5 and TRBJ2-3, with 11 bases aligning to TRBD1. The junction had 1 base not matched to a gene; V was cut back by 0 bases and J by 1 base. Per the germline V gene, CDR1 is SGHKS and CDR2 is YYEKEE (reference sequence). CDR3 length equals 16 residues. The CDR3 region is CASSLGDRGGTDTQYF. As DNA, the CDR3 is TGTGCCAGCAGCTTGGGGGACAGGGGGGGCACAGATACGCAGTATTTT.

The V gene is TRBV3-1, the J gene TRBJ2-1; TRBD2 matches 8 bases. V gave up 4 bases and J gave up 9 bases; unmatched junction bases: 5. CDR1 LGHDT and CDR2 YNNKEL come from the germline V gene (reference sequence). This CDR3 is 13 amino acids long. For the CDR3, the DNA is TGTGCCAGCAGCCCTCCCGGGGGGGGTGAGCAGTTCTTC. This sequence encodes CASSPPGGGEQFF.

As concerns this clonotype: A much larger clonotype is one base distant, so this may be a read error. The J gene is TRBJ2-5, the V gene TRBV18; D is unresolved. The CDR3 totals 13 residues. Germline assignment: CDR1 KGHSH and CDR2 LQKENI. The CDR3 coding sequence is TGTGCCGGCTCACCCACCAGGAGAGAGACCCAGTACTTC. It codes for CAGSPTRRETQYF. Full variable domain (rest looked up from reference TRBV18 and TRBJ2-5): NAGVMQNPRHLVRRRGQEARLRCSPMKGHSHVYWYRQLPEEGLKFMVYLQKENIIDESGMPKERFSAEFPKEGPSILRIQQVVRGDSAAYFCAGSPTRRETQYFGPGTRLLVL.

The chain is built from TRBV20-1 and TRBJ2-1; TRBD1 might be the D (6 bases). CDR1 DFQATT and CDR2 SNEGSKA come from the germline V gene (reference sequence). The CDR3 loop spans 12 amino acids. Trimming cost V 0 bases and J 10 bases, with 10 bases left between them. CDR3 sequence reads: CSAREGTLEQFF. The CDR3 DNA sequence: TGCAGTGCTAGAGAGGGGACACTCGAGCAGTTCTTC.

This clonotype was found many times. This sequence joins TRBV18 and TRBJ1-1; TRBD1 is a possible D gene (6 bases). The CDR3 is 17 residues long. CDR1 is KGHSH and CDR2 is LQKENI in the germline V gene. V lost 3 bases and J lost 4, with 21 bases in between. CDR3 in amino acids: CASSPRGTRTATTEAFF. The DNA for the CDR3 is TGTGCCAGCTCACCCCGGGGGACGAGGACAGCGACCACTGAAGCTTTCTTT.

This clonotype occurred many times. The V call is TRBV3-1, the J call TRBJ1-6, with D tentatively TRBD1 (5 bases). The V gene's germline CDR1 is LGHDT and CDR2 YNNKEL (reference sequence). V lost 1 base to trimming and J lost 1 base, with 14 bases between them. The CDR3 consists of 18 residues. The CDR3 here is CASSQGRGMGSYNSPLHF. Written as DNA, the CDR3 is TGTGCCAGCAGCCAAGGGAGGGGCATGGGTTCCTATAATTCACCCCTCCACTTT.

This clonotype was recorded many times. J is TRBJ2-1 and V is TRBV7-3; 14 nucleotides match TRBD2. The CDR3 consists of 17 residues. Unmatched junction bases numbered 6, after V lost 5 bases and J lost 3 bases. CDR1 and CDR2 from the germline V gene are SGHTA and FQGTGA. The CDR3 nucleotides are TGTGCCAGCAGCCAAGTCGGGACTAGCGGGGGCTACAATGAGCAGTTCTTC. It is translated as CASSQVGTSGGYNEQFF.

This clonotype appeared many times. The V gene is TRBV30, the J gene TRBJ1-5, with D uncertain. Germline CDR1 and CDR2: GTSNPN and SVGIG (reference sequence). The CDR3 spans 13 residues. Trimming took off 5 bases at V and 0 bases at J, with 8 bases between the two ends. This CDR3 reads CAWGRRSNQPQHF. The CDR3 nucleotides are TGTGCCTGGGGCCGGCGTAGCAATCAGCCCCAGCATTTT. Using reference TRBV30 and TRBJ1-5 for the parts outside the CDR3, the full variable domain is SQTIHQWPATLVQPVGSPLSLECTVEGTSNPNLYWYRQAAGRGLQLLFYSVGIGQISSEVPQNLSASRPQDRQFILSSKKLLLSDSGFYLCAWGRRSNQPQHFGDGTRLSIL.

The chain links TRBV11-2 to TRBJ2-7, with D perhaps given as TRBD1 or TRBD2 (5 bases each). The CDR3 length is 17 residues. Germline V CDR1 and CDR2: SGHAT, FQNNGV. V lost 5 bases and J 0 bases, leaving 20 bases between the germline ends. DNA of the CDR3: TGTGCCAGCAGCCCTAGCCGTGGCAGGGCGAGCTCCTACGAGCAGTACTTC. It is translated as CASSPSRGRASSYEQYF.

The CDR3 nucleotides read TGTGCCAGCAGCTTTAGGCCAGTGGCTGACCGGGGCTATGGCTACACCTTC. Its protein is CASSFRPVADRGYGYTF. The rearrangement joins TRBV7-2 to TRBJ1-2; D unclear. From germline, CDR1 is SGHTA and CDR2 FQGNSA. The CDR3 contains 17 residues. Trimming removed 3 bases at V and 4 bases at J, with 21 bases between.

This clonotype has at least ten counts. V is TRBV5-1 and J is TRBJ2-5; D may correspond to TRBD1 or TRBD2 (5 bases each). Germline CDR1 and CDR2: SGHRS and YFSETQ. This CDR3 comprises 16 residues. Trimming pared 4 bases from V and 1 base from J, leaving 17 bases between. The CDR3 bases are TGCGCCAGCAGCACCGGACATGACTATCCCCAAGAGACCCAGTACTTC. Its translation is CASSTGHDYPQETQYF.

This clonotype was counted many times. The V gene is TRBV19, the J gene TRBJ1-5, with 9 bases identical to TRBD1. Trimming took 7 bases from V and 2 from J; bases not matched to a gene: 9. The germline gives CDR1 LNHDA, CDR2 SQIVND (reference sequence). The CDR3 consists of 16 residues. This CDR3 reads CASTATGGEGNQPQHF. The CDR3 region has the DNA TGTGCCAGTACCGCAACAGGGGGCGAGGGCAATCAGCCCCAGCATTTT.

The sample holds many counts of this clonotype. DNA of the CDR3: TGCAGTGCTAGAGGGGATGGCGGGAACACTGAAGCTTTCTTT. This sequence encodes CSARGDGGNTEAFF. This chain connects TRBV20-1 to TRBJ1-1; D remains unclear. This CDR3 contains 14 residues. CDR1 is DFQATT and CDR2 is SNEGSKA in the germline V gene (reference sequence). Trimming cost V 1 base and J 1 base, with 10 bases left between them.

This clonotype appeared many times. The chain's CDR3 is CASSLDLDRPTDTQYF. The CDR3 DNA reads as TGTGCCAGCAGCTTAGACTTGGACAGGCCCACAGATACGCAGTATTTT. This rearrangement joins TRBV7-8 to TRBJ2-3, with 7 nucleotides matching TRBD1. CDR3 length: 16 residues. The germline CDR1 and CDR2 sequences are SGHVS and FQNEAQ. V trimming: 1 base; J trimming: 2 bases; junction bases outside the gene matches: 6.

The table lists this clonotype with many counts. This chain uses TRBV5-1 with TRBJ2-1, with TRBD1 matching over 9 bases. Germline CDR1 and CDR2: SGHRS and YFSETQ. This CDR3 is 14 amino acids long. Trimming at V came to 3 bases and at J to 6 bases, leaving 4 bases not matched to a gene. CDR3 coding DNA: TGCGCCAGCAGCTGGGGGACAGGGAGCAATGAGCAGTTCTTC. Encoded protein: CASSWGTGSNEQFF.

This clonotype was seen ten or more times. The gene calls are TRBV5-1 and TRBJ1-4, with D maybe TRBD1 (6 bases). Trimming shortened V by 4 bases and J by 7 bases, and 17 bases separated the two germline ends. This CDR3 spans 15 amino acids. The V gene's germline CDR1 is SGHRS and CDR2 YFSETQ. The CDR3 bases are TGCGCCAGCAGCCCCCCCCGGGACATCTCTGAAAAACTGTTTTTT. This codes for CASSPPRDISEKLFF.

This clonotype has ten or more counts. The genes are TRBV10-3 and TRBJ2-1; 14 bases align to TRBD2. The germline V gene encodes CDR1 ENHRY and CDR2 SYGVKD. V was pared by 6 bases and J by 0 bases, with 7 bases of the junction left unmatched. The CDR3 consists of 18 residues. CDR3 protein: CAIRGLAGAASSYNEQFF. The CDR3 coding sequence is TGTGCCATCAGGGGACTAGCGGGGGCCGCAAGCTCCTACAATGAGCAGTTCTTC.

This clonotype was counted at least ten times. The chain recombines TRBV10-3 with TRBJ2-5; D remains ambiguous. The CDR3 is made up of 14 amino acids. Per germline, CDR1 ENHRY and CDR2 SYGVKD. Trimming took 2 bases from V and 1 from J, leaving 8 bases between them. The CDR3 is CAISELGGQETQYF. The CDR3 DNA follows: TGTGCCATCAGTGAGCTCGGCGGCCAAGAGACCCAGTACTTC.